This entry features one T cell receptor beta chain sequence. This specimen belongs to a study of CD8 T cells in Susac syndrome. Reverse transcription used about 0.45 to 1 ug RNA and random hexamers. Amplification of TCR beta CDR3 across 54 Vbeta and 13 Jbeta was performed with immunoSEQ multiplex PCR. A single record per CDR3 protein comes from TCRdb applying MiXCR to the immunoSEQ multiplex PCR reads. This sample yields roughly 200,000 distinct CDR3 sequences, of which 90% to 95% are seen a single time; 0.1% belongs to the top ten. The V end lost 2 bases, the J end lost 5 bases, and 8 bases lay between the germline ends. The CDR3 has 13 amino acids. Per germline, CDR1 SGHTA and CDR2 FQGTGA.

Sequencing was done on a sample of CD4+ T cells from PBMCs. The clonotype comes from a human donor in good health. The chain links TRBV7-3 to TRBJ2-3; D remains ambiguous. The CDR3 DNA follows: TGTGCCAGCAGCTTATGGCAGGAAGATACGCAGTATTTT. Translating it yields CASSLWQEDTQYF.